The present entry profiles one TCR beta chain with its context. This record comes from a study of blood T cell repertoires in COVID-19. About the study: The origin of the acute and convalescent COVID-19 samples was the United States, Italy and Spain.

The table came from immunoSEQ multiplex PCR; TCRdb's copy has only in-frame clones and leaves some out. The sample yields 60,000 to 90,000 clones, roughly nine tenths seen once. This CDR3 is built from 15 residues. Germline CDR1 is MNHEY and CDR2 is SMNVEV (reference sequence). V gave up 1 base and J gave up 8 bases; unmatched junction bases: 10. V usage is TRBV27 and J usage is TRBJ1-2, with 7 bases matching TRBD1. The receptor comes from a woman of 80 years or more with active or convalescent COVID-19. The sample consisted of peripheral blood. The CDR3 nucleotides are TGTGCCAGCAGTTTATTAGGGGGCCCCTTGGGGGGCTACACCTTC. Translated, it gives CASSLLGGPLGGYTF.